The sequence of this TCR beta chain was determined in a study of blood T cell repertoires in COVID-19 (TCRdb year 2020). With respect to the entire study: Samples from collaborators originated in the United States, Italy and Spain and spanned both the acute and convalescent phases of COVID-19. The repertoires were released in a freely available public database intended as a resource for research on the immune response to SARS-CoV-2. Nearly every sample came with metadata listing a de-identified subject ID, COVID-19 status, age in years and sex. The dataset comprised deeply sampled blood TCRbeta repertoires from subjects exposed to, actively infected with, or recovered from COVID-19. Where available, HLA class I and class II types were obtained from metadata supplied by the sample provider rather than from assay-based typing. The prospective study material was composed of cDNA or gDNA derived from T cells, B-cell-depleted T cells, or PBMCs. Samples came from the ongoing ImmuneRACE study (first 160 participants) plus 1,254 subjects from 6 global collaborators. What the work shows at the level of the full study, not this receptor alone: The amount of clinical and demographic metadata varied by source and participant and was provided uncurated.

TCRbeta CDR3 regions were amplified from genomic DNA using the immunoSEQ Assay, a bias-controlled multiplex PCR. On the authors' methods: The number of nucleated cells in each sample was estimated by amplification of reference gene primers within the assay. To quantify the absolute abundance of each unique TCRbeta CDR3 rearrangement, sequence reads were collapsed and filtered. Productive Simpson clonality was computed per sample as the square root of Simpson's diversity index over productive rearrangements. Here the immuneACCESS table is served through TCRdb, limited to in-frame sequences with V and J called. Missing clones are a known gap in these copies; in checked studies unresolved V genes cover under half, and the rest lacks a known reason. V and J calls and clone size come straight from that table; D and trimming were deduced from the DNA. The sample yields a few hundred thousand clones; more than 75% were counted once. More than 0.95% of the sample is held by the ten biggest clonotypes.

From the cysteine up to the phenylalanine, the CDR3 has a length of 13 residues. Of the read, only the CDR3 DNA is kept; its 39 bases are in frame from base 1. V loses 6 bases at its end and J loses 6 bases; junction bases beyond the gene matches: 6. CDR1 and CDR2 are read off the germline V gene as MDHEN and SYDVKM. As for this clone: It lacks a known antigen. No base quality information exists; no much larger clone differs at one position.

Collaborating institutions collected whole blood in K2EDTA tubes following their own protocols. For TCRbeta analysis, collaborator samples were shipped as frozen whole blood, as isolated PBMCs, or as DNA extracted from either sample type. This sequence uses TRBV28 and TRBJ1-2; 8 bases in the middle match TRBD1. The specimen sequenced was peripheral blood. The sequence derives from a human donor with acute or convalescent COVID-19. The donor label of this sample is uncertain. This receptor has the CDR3 CASRQTGVNGYTF. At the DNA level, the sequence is TGTGCCAGCAGGCAGACAGGGGTAAATGGCTACACCTTC.